Shown below are 21 T cell receptor beta chains from a single sample sequenced in a study of CD8 T cells in Susac syndrome. The RNA input was roughly 0.45 to 1 ug, and it was reverse transcribed with random hexamers. MiXCR, applied by TCRdb to the immunoSEQ multiplex PCR reads, yields one record per CDR3 protein. The sample comprises 140,000 to 150,000 distinct CDR3 sequences, approximately 96% of which are singletons, and over 0.1% rests with the top ten. The specimen was CD4+ T cells from PBMCs. Receptors were obtained from a human donor with multiple sclerosis.

The chain couples TRBV20-1 to TRBJ1-1; D call uncertain. The CDR3 totals 12 residues. Per germline, CDR1 DFQATT and CDR2 SNEGSKA (reference sequence). V lost 7 bases, J lost 4 bases, and 13 bases lay in between. The CDR3, as DNA: TGCAGTGTCTCCCGTCTAGGCACTGAAGCTTTCTTT. Translated, it gives CSVSRLGTEAFF.

The chain combines TRBV15 with TRBJ2-3; TRBD1 matches 7 bases. The V segment lost 0 bases and the J segment 5 bases; nucleotides outside the gene matches: 2. The CDR3 has 14 residues. Per germline, CDR1 LNHNV and CDR2 YYDKDF (reference sequence). The CDR3 sequence is CATSRDSGGDTQYF. For the CDR3, the DNA is TGTGCCACCAGCAGAGATTCAGGGGGAGATACGCAGTATTTT.

The chain's CDR3 is CASIPPGTGYTGYTF. As DNA, the CDR3 is TGTGCCAGCATCCCCCCGGGGACAGGGTATACTGGCTACACCTTC. V usage is TRBV7-2 and J usage is TRBJ1-2, with 9 bases identical to TRBD1. Germline V gene sequence: CDR1 SGHTA, CDR2 FQGNSA. The ends lost 7 bases at V and 7 bases at J; junction bases unmatched: 13. CDR3 length equals 15 residues.

V is TRBV29-1 and J is TRBJ2-7, with 10 positions matching TRBD2. Per germline, CDR1 SQVTM and CDR2 ANQGSEA. CDR3 size: 14 residues. The J segment lost 5 bases and the V segment lost 4 bases, leaving 8 bases of the junction unmatched. The CDR3 DNA reads as TGCAGCGTTGGGATAGCGGGAGGTGGCAACGAGCAGTACTTC. Amino acids: CSVGIAGGGNEQYF.

CDR3 amino acids: CSVGGQSETQYF. The CDR3 bases are TGCAGCGTTGGGGGACAGTCGGAGACCCAGTACTTC. The V gene is TRBV29-1, the J gene TRBJ2-5, with 7 bases that match TRBD1. V lost 4 bases to trimming and J lost 5 bases; unmatched junction nucleotides: 4. Germline V lookup: CDR1 SQVTM, CDR2 ANQGSEA. The length of the CDR3 is 12 residues.

The chain recombines TRBV18 with TRBJ1-1, with D unresolved. V lost 6 bases and J 1 base, leaving 12 bases between the germline ends. The germline V gene encodes CDR1 KGHSH and CDR2 LQKENI. The length of the CDR3 is 14 residues. The CDR3 protein is CASSSGSWNTEAFF. CDR3 sequence (DNA): TGTGCCAGCTCGTCGGGGTCCTGGAACACTGAAGCTTTCTTT.

This clonotype occurred once. The CDR3 protein is CASSATGLAIGTQYF. CDR3 sequence (DNA): TGTGCCAGCAGCGCCACGGGACTCGCAATAGGGACCCAGTACTTC. This chain connects TRBV5-6 to TRBJ2-5; weak D call: TRBD2 (6 bases). Trimming pared 4 bases from V and 7 bases from J, leaving 20 bases between. Germline assignment: CDR1 SGHDT and CDR2 YYEEEE. This CDR3 is built from 15 residues.

The rearrangement joins TRBV5-1 to TRBJ2-3, with D perhaps TRBD1 (6 bases). This CDR3 has 13 residues. Germline assignment: CDR1 SGHRS and CDR2 YFSETQ. V was cut by 1 base and J by 4 bases, with 7 bases left in between. In DNA form, the CDR3 reads TGCGCCAGCAGCTTGACAGGGCCAGATACGCAGTATTTT. This translates into CASSLTGPDTQYF.

This clonotype was seen once. The V gene is TRBV12-5, the J gene TRBJ2-5; maybe TRBD1 (6 bases). The CDR3 length is 16 residues. Germline V gene data show CDR1 as LGHNT and CDR2 as FRNRAP. The ends were cut back, 3 bases at V and 6 bases at J, with 20 bases in the middle. CDR3 DNA sequence: TGTGCTAGTGGTTTCTCCGACAGGAGGTCCTTGCAGACCCAGTACTTC. Translation: CASGFSDRRSLQTQYF.

This chain's CDR3 is CASSFRGLAGNEQFF. As DNA, the CDR3 is TGTGCCAGCAGTTTCCGCGGACTAGCGGGTAATGAGCAGTTCTTC. This chain connects TRBV27 to TRBJ2-1, with TRBD2 identical over 11 bases. V was clipped by 3 bases and J by 7 bases; unmatched bases: 5. This CDR3 is built from 15 residues. CDR1 and CDR2 (germline): MNHEY, SMNVEV (reference sequence).

The chain uses TRBV9 and TRBJ1-5; TRBD1 aligns across 9 bases. Per the germline V gene, CDR1 is SGDLS and CDR2 is YYNGEE. The V and J ends lost 3 bases and 7 bases, in that order; junction bases with no gene match: 5. The CDR3 sequence is 14 residues long. The CDR3 loop is CASSGGQGHQPQHF. CDR3 in DNA: TGTGCCAGCAGCGGAGGACAGGGGCACCAGCCCCAGCATTTT.

This rearrangement joins TRBV12-3 or TRBV12-4 to TRBJ1-2; tentatively, D is TRBD1 (6 bases). Between the trimmed V and J ends, which lost 4 bases and 4 bases, there was a span of 10 bases. The CDR3 sequence is 13 residues long. The CDR3 DNA is TGTGCCAGCAGTTCACAGGGCATCTATGGCTACACCTTC. This gives the protein CASSSQGIYGYTF.

V usage is TRBV28 and J usage is TRBJ2-7; 11 bases map to TRBD1. This CDR3 is built from 16 residues. V shed 3 bases, J shed 7 bases, and the junction held 11 bases outside the gene matches. CDR1 MDHEN and CDR2 SYDVKM come from the germline V gene. In nucleotides, the CDR3 is TGTGCCAGCAGTTTCTCCGGGACAGGGGGAAAAAGTGAGCAGTACTTC. Translating it yields CASSFSGTGGKSEQYF.

The chain is built from TRBV6-1 and TRBJ2-1; tentatively, D is TRBD2 (5 bases). This CDR3 contains 16 residues. CDR1 is MNHNS, CDR2 SASEGT, per germline. V was cut by 0 bases and J by 7 bases, with 16 bases left in between. This chain's CDR3 is CASSEARGYLGNEQFF. CDR3 bases: TGTGCCAGCAGTGAAGCTCGGGGTTACCTGGGGAATGAGCAGTTCTTC.

The V call is TRBV15, the J call TRBJ2-2, with D tentatively TRBD1 or TRBD2 (5 bases each). Germline assignment: CDR1 LNHNV and CDR2 YYDKDF (reference sequence). Trimming cost V 0 bases and J 7 bases, with 6 bases left between them. The CDR3 has 13 amino acids. The CDR3 DNA reads TGTGCCACCAGCAGAGAGAGGGGCGGGGAGCTGTTTTTT. Its protein product is CATSRERGGELFF.

J is TRBJ1-3 and V is TRBV7-9; 7 bases map to TRBD1. This CDR3 comprises 16 residues. Germline-derived CDR1 and CDR2 are SEHNR and FQNEAQ (reference sequence). V shed 7 bases, J shed 1 base, and the junction held 10 bases outside the gene matches. The CDR3 spells CASTRRGQASGNTIYF. CDR3 sequence (DNA): TGTGCCAGCACCCGACGCGGACAGGCGTCTGGAAACACCATATATTTT.

The J gene is TRBJ1-2, the V gene TRBV28; 7 bases align to TRBD1. V shed 6 bases and J 2 bases; nucleotides not matched to a gene: 9. CDR3 length: 15 amino acids. The germline V gene has CDR1 MDHEN and CDR2 SYDVKM. The CDR3 nucleotides are TGTGCCAGCAGACCCCGGGACAGAGGAAACTATGGCTACACCTTC. This gives the protein CASRPRDRGNYGYTF.

The V gene is TRBV6-5, the J gene TRBJ1-5; D is ambiguous. Germline loops: CDR1 MNHEY, CDR2 SVGAGI. V lost 4 bases and J 7 bases, leaving 11 bases between the germline ends. The CDR3 totals 13 residues. CDR3 nucleotides: TGTGCCAGCAGTTGGACCCCTAAACAGCCCCAGCATTTT. It yields the protein CASSWTPKQPQHF.

This chain joins TRBV20-1 and TRBJ2-5, with D possibly matching TRBD1 (5 bases). CDR3 size: 13 residues. Per germline, CDR1 DFQATT and CDR2 SNEGSKA (reference sequence). V was pared by 6 bases and J by 8 bases, with 19 bases between. The CDR3 region is CSARPAGQGTQYF. In DNA, the CDR3 is TGCAGTGCACGGCCGGCAGGTCAGGGCACCCAGTACTTC.

The V gene is TRBV29-1, the J gene TRBJ1-4; 7 bases are a match to TRBD1. The CDR3 runs 12 residues. The junction had 8 bases not matched to a gene; V was cut back by 7 bases and J by 9 bases. Germline V lookup: CDR1 SQVTM, CDR2 ANQGSEA. CDR3: CSARDSPQKLFF. The CDR3 nucleotides are TGCAGCGCCCGGGACAGTCCCCAAAAACTGTTTTTT. Variable domain in full (rest from reference TRBV29-1 and TRBJ1-4): SAVISQKPSRDICQRGTSLTIQCQVDSQVTMMFWYRQQPGQSLTLIATANQGSEATYESGFVIDKFPISRPNLTFSTLTVSNMSPEDSSIYLCSARDSPQKLFFGSGTQLSVL.

The chain combines TRBV3-1 with TRBJ2-5; TRBD1 or TRBD2 may be the D gene (5 bases each). Per germline, CDR1 LGHDT and CDR2 YNNKEL (reference sequence). The CDR3 is 15 amino acids. Trimming left V 1 base short and J 5 bases short, with 14 bases between. The DNA of the CDR3 is TGTGCCAGCAGCCAAGTCAGAAGGGGCGGGGAGACCCAGTACTTC. Translated: CASSQVRRGGETQYF.